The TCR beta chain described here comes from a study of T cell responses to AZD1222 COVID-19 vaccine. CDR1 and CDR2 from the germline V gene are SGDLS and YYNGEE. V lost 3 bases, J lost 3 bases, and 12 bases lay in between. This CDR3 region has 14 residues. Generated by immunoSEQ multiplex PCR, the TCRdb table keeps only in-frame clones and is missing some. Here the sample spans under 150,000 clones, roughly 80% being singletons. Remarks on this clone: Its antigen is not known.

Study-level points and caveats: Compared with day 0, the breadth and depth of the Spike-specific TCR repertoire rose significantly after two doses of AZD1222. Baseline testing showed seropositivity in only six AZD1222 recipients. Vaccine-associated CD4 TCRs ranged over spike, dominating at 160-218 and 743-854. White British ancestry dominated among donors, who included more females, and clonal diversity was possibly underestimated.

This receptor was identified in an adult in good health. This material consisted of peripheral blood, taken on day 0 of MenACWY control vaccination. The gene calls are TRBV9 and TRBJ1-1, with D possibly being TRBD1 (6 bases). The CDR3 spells CASSGGAVDTEAFF. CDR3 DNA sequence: TGTGCCAGCAGCGGGGGGGCAGTGGACACTGAAGCTTTCTTT. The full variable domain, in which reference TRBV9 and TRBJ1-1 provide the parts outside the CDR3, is DSGVTQTPKHLITATGQRVTLRCSPRSGDLSVYWYQQSLDQGLQFLIQYYNGEERAKGNILERFSAQQFPDLHSELNLSSLELGDSALYFCASSGGAVDTEAFFGQGTRLTVV.